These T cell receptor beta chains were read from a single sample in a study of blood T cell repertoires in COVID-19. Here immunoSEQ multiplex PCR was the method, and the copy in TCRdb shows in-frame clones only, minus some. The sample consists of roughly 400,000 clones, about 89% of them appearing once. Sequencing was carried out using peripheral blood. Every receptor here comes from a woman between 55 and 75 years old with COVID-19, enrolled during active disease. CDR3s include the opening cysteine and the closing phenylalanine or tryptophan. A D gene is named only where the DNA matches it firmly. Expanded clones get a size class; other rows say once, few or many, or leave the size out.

DNA: TGTGCCAGCAGTTTATTAAGGGGCGGAACGTCTGGAAACACCATATATTTT
CDR3: CASSLLRGGTSGNTIYF
J: TRBJ1-3
D: .
size: .
V: TRBV27

DNA: TGTGCCAGCTCACCAAGTAAGGGGGCGGCACCCCTCCACTTT
CDR3: CASSPSKGAAPLHF
J: TRBJ1-6
D: TRBD1
size: .
V: TRBV18

DNA: TGTGCCAGCAGCGTAGGCTTCGGGACAGATACGCAGTATTTT
CDR3: CASSVGFGTDTQYF
J: TRBJ2-3
D: .
size: few
V: TRBV9

DNA: TGTGCCAGCAGCCTAACCCCTACTAGCGGGGGGGGAGAGACCCAGTACTTC
CDR3: CASSLTPTSGGGETQYF
J: TRBJ2-5
D: TRBD2
size: .
V: TRBV11-2

DNA: TGTGCCAGCAGCCTCCCGGGACAGGGCCACACCGGGGAGCTGTTTTTT
CDR3: CASSLPGQGHTGELFF
J: TRBJ2-2
D: TRBD1
size: .
V: TRBV5-6

DNA: TGTGCCTGGAGATCTGGCGGGAATTCACCCCTCCACTTT
CDR3: CAWRSGGNSPLHF
J: TRBJ1-6
D: .
size: .
V: TRBV30

DNA: TGTGCCATCAGTGAACAAACTATCGGCGAAAAACTGTTTTTT
CDR3: CAISEQTIGEKLFF
J: TRBJ1-4
D: .
size: .
V: TRBV10-3

DNA: TGTGCCAGCAGCCCTCGGGGGGGAACTAATGAAAAACTGTTTTTT
CDR3: CASSPRGGTNEKLFF
J: TRBJ1-4
D: .
size: few
V: TRBV9

DNA: TGTGCCAGCAGCCAACCGACTAGCGGGGGATTGGATACGCAGTATTTT
CDR3: CASSQPTSGGLDTQYF
J: TRBJ2-3
D: TRBD2
size: .
V: TRBV4-2

DNA: TGTGCCACCAGCAGAGAACCGGGGGGGGACCAGCCCCAGCATTTT
CDR3: CATSREPGGDQPQHF
J: TRBJ1-5
D: .
size: .
V: TRBV15

DNA: TGCGCCAGCAGCTTGAAGGGACTCAACACCTACGAGCAGTACTTC
CDR3: CASSLKGLNTYEQYF
J: TRBJ2-7
D: .
size: .
V: TRBV5-1

DNA: TGTGCCAGCAGCTCAGGGGAGGGAATATATTCACCCCTCCACTTT
CDR3: CASSSGEGIYSPLHF
J: TRBJ1-6
D: .
size: once
V: TRBV5-4

DNA: TGTGCCAGCAGCCCCCGGGGGATAAGTGGGGGGGCTGGATACGAGCAGTACTTC
CDR3: CASSPRGISGGAGYEQYF
J: TRBJ2-7
D: .
size: .
V: TRBV9

DNA: TGTGCCAGCAGCCAAGATAGAGCAGGGCGCTATGGCTACACCTTC
CDR3: CASSQDRAGRYGYTF
J: TRBJ1-2
D: .
size: .
V: TRBV14

DNA: TGTGCCAGTACCCGCCGGGGCGGGGGCCCCTACAATGAGCAGTTCTTC
CDR3: CASTRRGGGPYNEQFF
J: TRBJ2-1
D: .
size: .
V: TRBV19

DNA: TGTGCCAGTAGTATGTTGTATGGAAACACCATATATTTT
CDR3: CASSMLYGNTIYF
J: TRBJ1-3
D: .
size: once
V: TRBV19

DNA: TGTGCCAGCTCACCCTACGGGGGCACCATATATTTT
CDR3: CASSPYGGTIYF
J: TRBJ1-3
D: .
size: .
V: TRBV18

DNA: TGTGCCAGCAGCTCCGGACTAGCGGGGGCTCGATGGAGCACAGATACGCAGTATTTT
CDR3: CASSSGLAGARWSTDTQYF
J: TRBJ2-3
D: TRBD2
size: .
V: TRBV13

DNA: TGCGCCAGCAGCCCCGACAGGGCCTACGAGCAGTACTTC
CDR3: CASSPDRAYEQYF
J: TRBJ2-7
D: TRBD1
size: .
V: TRBV5-1

DNA: TGTGCCAGCAGTTACTCCGGGCAGGGCTACGAGCAGTACTTC
CDR3: CASSYSGQGYEQYF
J: TRBJ2-7
D: .
size: .
V: TRBV6-5

DNA: TGTGCCAGCAGCGCGGGACAGGAAGTTTACACTCAGCCCCAGCATTTT
CDR3: CASSAGQEVYTQPQHF
J: TRBJ1-5
D: TRBD1
size: .
V: TRBV9

DNA: TGTGCCAGTATCTCACCCCGCCAGGGGAGGGCCGGGGAGCTGTTTTTT
CDR3: CASISPRQGRAGELFF
J: TRBJ2-2
D: .
size: .
V: TRBV19

DNA: TGTGCCAGCAGGATAAATTCGCGGGTTAACACCGGGGAGCTGTTTTTT
CDR3: CASRINSRVNTGELFF
J: TRBJ2-2
D: .
size: .
V: TRBV28

DNA: TGTGCCAGCAGCTTGGCCGGACTTCCTGAAAAACTGTTTTTT
CDR3: CASSLAGLPEKLFF
J: TRBJ1-4
D: .
size: .
V: TRBV5-4

DNA: TGTGCCACCAGTGACGCCGGGACAGTCCAAGAGACCCAGTACTTC
CDR3: CATSDAGTVQETQYF
J: TRBJ2-5
D: TRBD1
size: .
V: TRBV24-1

DNA: TGTGCTAGCAGCCCCCCAGGGGGCCGGGAGCAGTACTTC
CDR3: CASSPPGGREQYF
J: TRBJ2-7
D: TRBD1
size: .
V: TRBV7-7

DNA: TGTGCCAGTAGCAGTAAAAGCTCCTACAATGAGCAGTTCTTC
CDR3: CASSSKSSYNEQFF
J: TRBJ2-1
D: .
size: .
V: TRBV19

DNA: TGTGCCAGCAGTCAGATAGATACGCAGTATTTT
CDR3: CASSQIDTQYF
J: TRBJ2-3
D: .
size: .
V: TRBV2

DNA: TGTGCCAGCAGCCAAGGGGCGGGCGGTGGGCAGTACTTC
CDR3: CASSQGAGGGQYF
J: TRBJ2-7
D: .
size: once
V: TRBV3-1/TRBV3-2

DNA: TGTGCCAGCAGCTGGGGGACAGGACAAGAGACCCAGTACTTC
CDR3: CASSWGTGQETQYF
J: TRBJ2-5
D: TRBD1
size: .
V: TRBV5-4

DNA: TGCAGCGTTGTCCGGGGGGACCTCGGATCCCCTGGAAACACCATATATTTT
CDR3: CSVVRGDLGSPGNTIYF
J: TRBJ1-3
D: .
size: .
V: TRBV29-1

DNA: TGTGCCAGCAGCTCGGACAGGGAAGCTAACTATGGCTACACCTTC
CDR3: CASSSDREANYGYTF
J: TRBJ1-2
D: TRBD1
size: .
V: TRBV5-4

DNA: TGTGCCAGTGAGTGGACAGGGACCTACAATGAGCAGTTCTTC
CDR3: CASEWTGTYNEQFF
J: TRBJ2-1
D: TRBD1
size: .
V: TRBV7-2

DNA: TGTGCCAGCAGCTCCGCGGGGGTGGAGAATCAGCCCCAGCATTTT
CDR3: CASSSAGVENQPQHF
J: TRBJ1-5
D: .
size: few
V: TRBV7-9

DNA: TGTGCCAGTAGTGAAGATGCGGCAGGGTGGGATACAGATACGCAGTATTTT
CDR3: CASSEDAAGWDTDTQYF
J: TRBJ2-3
D: .
size: .
V: TRBV19

DNA: TGTGCCAGTAGTATAGGGGGGCCCGCCTACAATGAGCAGTTCTTC
CDR3: CASSIGGPAYNEQFF
J: TRBJ2-1
D: .
size: .
V: TRBV19

DNA: TGTGCCAGCAGCCCACGAATAGCGAGTGAGACCCAGTACTTC
CDR3: CASSPRIASETQYF
J: TRBJ2-5
D: .
size: .
V: TRBV9

DNA: TGTGCCAGTAGTATAATCCACAGGACCTCCTATGGCTACACCTTC
CDR3: CASSIIHRTSYGYTF
J: TRBJ1-2
D: .
size: .
V: TRBV19

DNA: TGTGCCAGCAGCCGAACTGGTGGTAGCAATCAGCCCCAGCATTTT
CDR3: CASSRTGGSNQPQHF
J: TRBJ1-5
D: .
size: .
V: TRBV7-9

DNA: TGTGCCAGCAGAGCAGACAGGGTGAAAGGCTACACCTTC
CDR3: CASRADRVKGYTF
J: TRBJ1-2
D: TRBD1
size: once
V: TRBV28

DNA: TGTGCCAGCAGCCCACTCCCCCTGGGCAACACTGAAGCTTTCTTT
CDR3: CASSPLPLGNTEAFF
J: TRBJ1-1
D: .
size: .
V: TRBV7-2

DNA: TGCAGCGTCACAGGGGCGCGTGGCACTGAAGCTTTCTTT
CDR3: CSVTGARGTEAFF
J: TRBJ1-1
D: TRBD1
size: .
V: TRBV29-1

DNA: TGTGCCTGGAGTGTGTCCATGGAGGGGACTGAAGCTTTCTTT
CDR3: CAWSVSMEGTEAFF
J: TRBJ1-1
D: .
size: few
V: TRBV30

DNA: TGCGCCAGCAGCTTGGACTGGGCAGGGCTGGGGGAAGCTTTCTTT
CDR3: CASSLDWAGLGEAFF
J: TRBJ1-1
D: .
size: once
V: TRBV5-1

DNA: TGTGCCAGCAGCAAATCCGGGACAGGGAGAGGTGGCGGCAATCAGCCCCAGCATTTT
CDR3: CASSKSGTGRGGGNQPQHF
J: TRBJ1-5
D: TRBD1
size: .
V: TRBV5-6

DNA: TGTGCCAGCAGCTTTACGACGGCGGGGAACACTGAAGCTTTCTTT
CDR3: CASSFTTAGNTEAFF
J: TRBJ1-1
D: .
size: .
V: TRBV5-4